Shown below are 8 T cell receptor beta chains from a single sample sequenced in a study of T cells in Graves' hyperthyroidism and ophthalmopathy (dated by TCRdb to about 2019). Libraries were prepared through multiplex PCR. The run used an Illumina HiSeq 2000. TCR beta CDR3 regions were amplified from RNA transcripts. The first round of RT-PCR for the TCR CDR3 was performed with the HTBI primer set and the Qiagen OneStep RT-PCR kit. TCRdb reworked the public reads: Q25 trimming with fastp, MiXCR clone assembly, productive beta chains retained. Every CDR3 protein is listed once, alongside the most common genes and DNA of its rows. The sample table holds some 360,000 distinct CDR3 sequences, of which around 18% were seen once. The ten largest make up around 16% of the sample. Sequenced material: blood. These receptors originate from a woman between 35 and 50 years old with Graves' ophthalmopathy.

This clonotype has only a few counts. This chain links TRBV6-1 with TRBJ1-1; 8 bases align to TRBD1. V was clipped by 3 bases and J by 1 base; unmatched bases: 4. Germline assignment: CDR1 MNHNS and CDR2 SASEGT. The CDR3 loop spans 15 amino acids. CDR3 in amino acids: CASSDLDRGNTEAFF. CDR3 coding DNA: TGTGCCAGCAGTGATCTTGACAGGGGGAACACTGAAGCTTTCTTT.

This clonotype came up many times. The rearrangement links TRBV5-1 to TRBJ2-2; a weak D match, TRBD2 (6 bases). The CDR3 spans 14 residues. The V end lost 5 bases, the J end lost 1 base, and 9 bases lay between the germline ends. CDR1 is SGHRS and CDR2 is YFSETQ in the germline V gene. Here the CDR3 reads CASSVGLNTGELFF. Here the CDR3 DNA reads TGCGCCAGCAGTGTGGGACTGAACACCGGGGAGCTGTTTTTT.

V is TRBV11-2 and J is TRBJ1-1; D is uncertain. The CDR3 length is 13 residues. From germline, CDR1 is SGHAT and CDR2 FQNNGV. Trimming left V 4 bases short and J 5 bases short, with 11 bases between. The CDR3 spells CASSWILGTEAFF. In DNA, the CDR3 is TGTGCCAGCAGCTGGATATTGGGTACTGAAGCTTTCTTT.

This clonotype was recorded many times. V and J are TRBV29-1 and TRBJ1-1, with no clear D. Deletions cut 5 bases from V and 4 bases from J, with 11 bases between. The CDR3 is 12 residues long. The germline V gene has CDR1 SQVTM and CDR2 ANQGSEA. The CDR3 protein is CSVTTDGTEAFF. In DNA form, the CDR3 reads TGCAGCGTTACAACGGACGGCACTGAAGCTTTCTTT. Full variable domain (outside the CDR3, taken from reference TRBV29-1 and TRBJ1-1): SAVISQKPSRDICQRGTSLTIQCQVDSQVTMMFWYRQQPGQSLTLIATANQGSEATYESGFVIDKFPISRPNLTFSTLTVSNMSPEDSSIYLCSVTTDGTEAFFGQGTRLTVV.

This clonotype was detected many times. V and J are TRBV7-9 and TRBJ2-5, with TRBD1 matching 9 bases. J gave up 1 base and V 5 bases, and 5 bases lay outside the gene matches. The CDR3 has 15 amino acids. Germline V gene lookup returns CDR1 SEHNR and CDR2 FQNEAQ (reference sequence). The CDR3 DNA reads as TGTGCCAGCAGCCGACGACAGGGGGTCCAAGAGACCCAGTACTTC. Its protein is CASSRRQGVQETQYF.

This clonotype was counted between two and nine times. CDR3 coding DNA: TGTGCCAGCAGCCAACAGAGCTCTGGAAACACCATATATTTT. Amino acid sequence: CASSQQSSGNTIYF. This rearrangement joins TRBV3-1 to TRBJ1-3; D not certain. Germline CDR1 LGHDT, CDR2 YNNKEL (reference sequence). The CDR3 has 14 amino acids. Trimming removed 2 bases from V and 0 bases from J, with 5 bases in between.

At least ten counts were recorded for this clonotype. A much bigger clone sits one base away, suggesting this may be a read error. CDR3 sequence reads: CASSLDRARDSNQPQHF. The CDR3 nucleotides read TGTGCCAGCAGTCTCGACAGGGCGAGGGATAGCAATCAGCCCCAGCATTTT. J is TRBJ1-5 and V is TRBV28; 7 nucleotides agree with TRBD1. The CDR3 has 17 residues. With 5 bases clipped from V and 0 bases from J, the junction kept 10 bases outside the gene matches. Germline CDR1 MDHEN, CDR2 SYDVKM.

This clonotype was seen many times. This chain links TRBV28 with TRBJ1-2; the match to TRBD1 covers 9 bases. This CDR3 has 14 amino acids. V shed 5 bases and J 7 bases; nucleotides not matched to a gene: 8. Germline V lookup: CDR1 MDHEN, CDR2 SYDVKM. The chain's CDR3 is CASSPDRGRGGYTF. The CDR3 DNA follows: TGTGCCAGCAGTCCAGACAGGGGGAGAGGTGGCTACACCTTC.